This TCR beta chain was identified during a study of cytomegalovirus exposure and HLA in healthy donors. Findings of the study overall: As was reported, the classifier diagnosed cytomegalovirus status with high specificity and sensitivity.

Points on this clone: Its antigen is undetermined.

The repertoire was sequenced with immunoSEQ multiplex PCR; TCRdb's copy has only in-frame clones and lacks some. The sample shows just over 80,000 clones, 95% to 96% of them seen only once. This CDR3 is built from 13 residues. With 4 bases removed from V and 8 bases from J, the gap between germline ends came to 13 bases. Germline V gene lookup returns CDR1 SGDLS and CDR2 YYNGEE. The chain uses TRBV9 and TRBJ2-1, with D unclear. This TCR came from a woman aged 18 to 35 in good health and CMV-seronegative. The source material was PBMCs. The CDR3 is CASSTRGLDEQFF. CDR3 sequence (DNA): TGTGCCAGCAGCACACGAGGTTTGGATGAGCAGTTCTTC.